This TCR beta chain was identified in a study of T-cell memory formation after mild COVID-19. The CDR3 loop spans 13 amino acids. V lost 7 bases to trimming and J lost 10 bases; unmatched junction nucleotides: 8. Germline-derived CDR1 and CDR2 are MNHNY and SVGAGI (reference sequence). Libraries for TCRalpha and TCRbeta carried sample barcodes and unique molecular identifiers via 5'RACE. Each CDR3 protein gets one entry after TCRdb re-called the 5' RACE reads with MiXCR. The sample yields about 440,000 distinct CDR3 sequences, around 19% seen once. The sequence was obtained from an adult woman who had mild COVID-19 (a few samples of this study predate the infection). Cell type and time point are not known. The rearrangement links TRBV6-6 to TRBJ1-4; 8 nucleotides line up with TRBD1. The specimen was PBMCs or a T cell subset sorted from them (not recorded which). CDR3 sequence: CASNPGQAGKLFF. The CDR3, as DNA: TGTGCCAGCAACCCGGGACAGGCGGGAAAACTGTTTTTT.